This T cell receptor beta chain is drawn from a study of cytomegalovirus exposure and HLA in healthy donors. While unrecorded immune exposures were likely, the donors were nominally healthy when sampled. The germline V gene encodes CDR1 GTSNPN and CDR2 SVGIG (reference sequence). The CDR3 runs to 14 residues. The V segment lost 3 bases and the J segment 4 bases; nucleotides outside the gene matches: 4. Comment on this clone: Its target is not known.

Study-level results: Later analysis showed TCR association rates varying by HLA locus, highest for DRB1 and lowest for HLA-C. Cytomegalovirus status was reportedly diagnosed by the classifier with high specificity and sensitivity.

In the PCR, 60 Vbeta and 13 Jbeta primers were used. Profiling relied on immunoSEQ multiplex PCR, and the TCRdb table lists in-frame clones only, not all of them. The sample has approximately 93,000 clones, 79% seen once. The source is a woman aged 35 to 49 in good health and CMV-seronegative. The sequencing sample was made of PBMCs. V usage is TRBV30 and J usage is TRBJ2-3; TRBD2 agrees at 10 bases. CDR3 loop: CAWRKRGGPDTQYF. The DNA for the CDR3 is TGTGCCTGGAGGAAGCGGGGGGGCCCAGATACGCAGTATTTT. Looking up the rest from reference TRBV30 and TRBJ2-3 gives the full variable domain: SQTIHQWPATLVQPVGSPLSLECTVEGTSNPNLYWYRQAAGRGLQLLFYSVGIGQISSEVPQNLSASRPQDRQFILSSKKLLLSDSGFYLCAWRKRGGPDTQYFGPGTRLTVL.